A selection of T cell receptor beta chains follows, all from one sample in a study of shared clonotypes between healthy human individuals. Method: immunoSEQ multiplex PCR; TCRdb's copy keeps in-frame clones and lacks some. The sample yields about 340,000 clones, roughly 70% seen once. The sample comprised memory CD4+ T cells sorted from blood. The receptors originated from a man aged 30 to 45 in good health. CDR3s include the opening cysteine and the closing phenylalanine or tryptophan. Each record gives: D gene, CDR3 length, V gene, clone size, J gene, CDR3 DNA, CDR3 protein. A D gene is named only where the DNA matches it firmly. The size of a clone is reported for some rows only, either as once, few or many, or as a class for expanded clones.

TRBD1	14	TRBV19	few	TRBJ1-1	TGTGCCAGTAGTAACACAGGGGGCGCGCCTCAAGCTTTCTTT	CASSNTGGAPQAFF
.	12	TRBV30	.	TRBJ1-2	TGTGCCTGGAGTTACGGGGGGGGAGGCTACACCTTC	CAWSYGGGGYTF
.	13	TRBV29-1	.	TRBJ2-2	TGCAGCGTCCGGGAGACTGGCACCGGGGAGCTGTTTTTT	CSVRETGTGELFF
.	15	TRBV18	.	TRBJ2-5	TGTGCCAGCTCACCAAGTATGCTCGAGTTGGAGACCCAGTACTTC	CASSPSMLELETQYF
TRBD1	16	TRBV4-3	once	TRBJ1-1	TGCGCCAGCAGCCGGAGACAGGGGACTTCGAACACTGAAGCTTTCTTT	CASSRRQGTSNTEAFF
.	14	TRBV11-2	.	TRBJ1-5	TGTGCCAGCAGCTTAACGGACGGCAATCAGCCCCAGCATTTT	CASSLTDGNQPQHF
.	15	TRBV6-6	.	TRBJ1-5	TGTGCCAGCAGTTCGCAGGGGCCGACCAATCAGCCCCAGCATTTT	CASSSQGPTNQPQHF
.	14	TRBV2	few	TRBJ2-5	TGTGCCAGCAGTGAAGTTGGAGGGCAAGAGACCCAGTACTTC	CASSEVGGQETQYF
TRBD2	15	TRBV5-1	.	TRBJ2-1	TGCGCCAGCGGCCAGACTAGCGGGAGGGTCAATGAGCAGTTCTTC	CASGQTSGRVNEQFF
.	15	TRBV18	.	TRBJ2-1	TGTGCCAGCTCACCACGGCGCGGGGACTACAATGAGCAGTTCTTC	CASSPRRGDYNEQFF
.	11	TRBV30	.	TRBJ1-1	TGTGCCTGGATCTTGAACACTGAAGCTTTCTTT	CAWILNTEAFF
.	15	TRBV6-4	.	TRBJ1-2	TGTGCCAGCAGTGAGGGGTGGGGAAAAAACTATGGCTACACCTTC	CASSEGWGKNYGYTF
.	16	TRBV9	.	TRBJ2-3	TGTGCCAGCAGCGTAGAAGTCTTCCGGGACACGGATACGCAGTATTTT	CASSVEVFRDTDTQYF
.	20	TRBV14	once	TRBJ1-3	TGTGCCAGCAGCCAAGGTCACGGTTGGGCAGCCAAAAGGTCTGGAAACACCATATATTTT	CASSQGHGWAAKRSGNTIYF
.	13	TRBV2	.	TRBJ1-2	TGTGCCAGCAGTGAAGAACGGGGCTATGGCTACACCTTC	CASSEERGYGYTF
TRBD2	14	TRBV18	once	TRBJ2-7	TGTGCCAGCTCACCAAATCTAGCGGGAGCGGAGCAGTACTTC	CASSPNLAGAEQYF
.	13	TRBV5-4	.	TRBJ2-5	TGTGCCAGCAGCTTGGAACGGGTAGCGGCCCAGTACTTC	CASSLERVAAQYF
TRBD1	13	TRBV29-1	.	TRBJ1-2	TGCAGCGTCGAGCCGGGACAGGGGAATGGCTACACCTTC	CSVEPGQGNGYTF
.	12	TRBV6-1	.	TRBJ2-7	TGTGCCAGCAGTGTCAGGGGATACGAGCAGTACTTC	CASSVRGYEQYF
TRBD1	17	TRBV28	.	TRBJ2-2	TGTGCCAGCAGTTTATTGGCCCCTGGGACAGGCGCCGGGGAGCTGTTTTTT	CASSLLAPGTGAGELFF
TRBD1	13	TRBV5-5	.	TRBJ2-7	TGTGCCAGCAGCCAGGACAGGGGCTACGAGCAGTACTTC	CASSQDRGYEQYF
.	14	TRBV18	.	TRBJ2-7	TGTGCCAGCTCACCAGGTCGCGGGAACTACGAGCAGTACTTC	CASSPGRGNYEQYF
.	16	TRBV9	.	TRBJ2-2	TGTGCCAGCAGCGTATTTTCGGGGTCGAACACCGGGGAGCTGTTTTTT	CASSVFSGSNTGELFF
.	16	TRBV28	few	TRBJ2-5	TGTGCCAGCAGCCTCGAGGCAGCACGACTCCAAGAGACCCAGTACTTC	CASSLEAARLQETQYF
TRBD2	16	TRBV6-9	.	TRBJ2-2	TGTGCCAGCAGTTATAAGGCTAGCGGGAACACCGGGGAGCTGTTTTTT	CASSYKASGNTGELFF
TRBD2	13	TRBV10-2	.	TRBJ2-1	TGCGCCAGCACTGAGCGGGAGGGCCGGGAGCAGTTCTTC	CASTEREGREQFF
.	14	TRBV7-3	few	TRBJ2-2	TGTGCCAGCAGCTTCAAGGCGAACACCGGGGAGCTGTTTTTT	CASSFKANTGELFF
.	13	TRBV29-1	.	TRBJ1-1	TGCAGCGTAGCAACAGGGATGAACACTGAAGCTTTCTTT	CSVATGMNTEAFF
TRBD2	17	TRBV7-2	.	TRBJ2-2	TGTGCCAGCAGCCCCCCTCGGGCGGGAGGCGGCACCGGGGAGCTGTTTTTT	CASSPPRAGGGTGELFF
TRBD2	16	TRBV6-5	.	TRBJ2-1	TGTGCCAGCAGTTCACGACTAGCGGGAAGGTACAATGAGCAGTTCTTC	CASSSRLAGRYNEQFF
TRBD2	16	TRBV27	.	TRBJ2-2	TGTGCCAGCAGTTTACGGACGGGAGGGGGAACCGGGGAGCTGTTTTTT	CASSLRTGGGTGELFF
.	13	TRBV18	.	TRBJ1-1	TGTGCCAGCTCACCAACGCAGGGGACTGAAGCTTTCTTT	CASSPTQGTEAFF
.	14	TRBV7-8	.	TRBJ2-7	TGTGCCAGCAGCCCCCTCGACGGAAGCTACGAGCAGTACTTC	CASSPLDGSYEQYF
.	13	TRBV7-8	.	TRBJ2-1	TGTGCCAGCAGCTTAGTTTCCCAGGCTGAGCAGTTCTTC	CASSLVSQAEQFF
TRBD1	17	TRBV5-1	.	TRBJ1-3	TGCGCCAGCGGACCGGGACAGGGCATTGCCTCTGGAAACACCATATATTTT	CASGPGQGIASGNTIYF
.	13	TRBV10-3	once	TRBJ2-5	TGTGCCACCGCTGAGTACAGGGAAGAGACCCAGTACTTC	CATAEYREETQYF
.	15	TRBV2	.	TRBJ2-3	TGTGCCAGCAGAAAACTGACCCTTTCCACAGATACGCAGTATTTT	CASRKLTLSTDTQYF
.	13	TRBV27	few	TRBJ2-3	TGTGCCAGCAGTTTTCAGGGCACAGATACGCAGTATTTT	CASSFQGTDTQYF
.	15	TRBV5-6	once	TRBJ2-3	TGTGCCAGCAGCCCACAGGGAGGGAACACAGATACGCAGTATTTT	CASSPQGGNTDTQYF
.	13	TRBV5-1	.	TRBJ1-2	TGCGCCAGCAGCTTGCGCCCAGAACAGAACGCCACCTTC	CASSLRPEQNATF
TRBD1	14	TRBV27	.	TRBJ1-2	TGTGCCAGCAGTTTTAGAGACAGGGGCCCAGGCTACACCTTC	CASSFRDRGPGYTF
.	16	TRBV4-2	.	TRBJ2-1	TGTGCCAGCAGCCAAATTCTCCCGAGCTCCTACAATGAGCAGTTCTTC	CASSQILPSSYNEQFF
.	15	TRBV27	.	TRBJ1-3	TGTGCCAGCAGTTTAGGTCAGGGGTTCGGAAACACCATATATTTT	CASSLGQGFGNTIYF
.	15	TRBV15	.	TRBJ2-7	TGTGCCACCAGCAGAGATCCGGGAGTCACCTACGAGCAGTACTTC	CATSRDPGVTYEQYF
.	15	TRBV14	.	TRBJ2-1	TGTGCCAGCAGCCAGGGACTCCTGACCTACAATGAGCAGTTCTTC	CASSQGLLTYNEQFF
.	18	TRBV5-1	.	TRBJ2-1	TGCGCCAGCAACGGACTGGGGGTAGTAGGGTTTGAGTACAATGAGCAGTTCTTC	CASNGLGVVGFEYNEQFF
.	17	TRBV5-8	.	TRBJ2-2	TGTGCCAGCAGCTGGGGATATGCGGGGGCGGACACCGGGGAGCTGTTTTTT	CASSWGYAGADTGELFF
.	16	TRBV5-6	few	TRBJ1-4	TGTGCCAGCAGCTTCGGACCCTTCGGAGGGGATGAAAAACTGTTTTTT	CASSFGPFGGDEKLFF
TRBD1	14	TRBV5-1	.	TRBJ2-7	TGCGCCAGCAGCTTGGCCGGGACAGACTACGAGCAGTACTTC	CASSLAGTDYEQYF
.	13	TRBV10-3	.	TRBJ2-3	TGTGCCATCAAGGGGGCCAGCGGGGGTACGCAGTATTTT	CAIKGASGGTQYF
.	15	TRBV11-2	.	TRBJ2-7	TGTGCCAGCAGCCTTACTTTTCAAAGCTCCTACGAGCAGTACTTC	CASSLTFQSSYEQYF
TRBD2	15	TRBV6-1	once	TRBJ2-1	TGTGCCAGCACCTTACTAGCGGGGTACTACAATGAGCAGTTCTTC	CASTLLAGYYNEQFF
TRBD2	16	TRBV28	once	TRBJ2-7	TGTGCCAGCAACCCTAGCGGAAGCCGCGCCTTTTACGAGCAGTACTTC	CASNPSGSRAFYEQYF